Below, one TCR beta chain is given with its context. Symptom resolution, clearance, or two negative PCRs marked the recovered donors of Cohort 3. This sample stems from a study of blood T cell repertoires in COVID-19. Overall study: Acute and convalescent COVID-19 specimens originated in the United States, Italy and Spain. Sources were T cells, B-cell-depleted T cells, or PBMCs; the material itself was cDNA or gDNA.

The CDR3 runs 14 residues. Per the germline V gene, CDR1 is MNHEY and CDR2 is SVGAGI. V shed 8 bases, J shed 7 bases, and the junction held 8 bases outside the gene matches. Original handling: The assay estimated nucleated cells by amplifying reference gene primers. Produced via immunoSEQ multiplex PCR; TCRdb's table is partial and in-frame only. The V and J calls and the clone size are those of that table, but D and trimming were determined from the DNA. This table holds approximately 200,000 clones, 85% found once. This sequence originates from a man in his forties who had recovered from COVID-19. Sequences were obtained from PBMCs or T cells enriched from blood (not recorded which). The chain employs TRBV6-5 and TRBJ2-7; TRBD2 matches at 13 bases. This CDR3 is CASRLAGGQGEQYF. The CDR3 bases are TGTGCCAGCCGACTAGCGGGAGGACAGGGGGAGCAGTACTTC.